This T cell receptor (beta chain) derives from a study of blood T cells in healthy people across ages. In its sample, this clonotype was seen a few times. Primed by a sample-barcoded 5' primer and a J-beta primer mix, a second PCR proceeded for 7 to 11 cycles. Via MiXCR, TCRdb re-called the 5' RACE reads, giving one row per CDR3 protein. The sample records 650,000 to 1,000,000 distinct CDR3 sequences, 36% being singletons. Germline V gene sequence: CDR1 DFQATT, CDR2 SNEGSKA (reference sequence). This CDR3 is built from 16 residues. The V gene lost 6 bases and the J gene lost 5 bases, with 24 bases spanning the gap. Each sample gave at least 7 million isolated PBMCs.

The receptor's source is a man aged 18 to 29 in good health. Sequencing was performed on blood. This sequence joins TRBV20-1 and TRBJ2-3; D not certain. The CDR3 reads CSALPFQRAVVDTQYF. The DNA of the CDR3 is TGCAGTGCCTTACCCTTCCAGCGAGCTGTGGTAGATACGCAGTATTTT.